These T cell receptor beta chains were read from a single sample in a study of blood T cell repertoires in COVID-19. Using immunoSEQ multiplex PCR, the repertoire was profiled, and TCRdb retains in-frame clones only, with some absent. Of around 200,000 clones in the sample, 80% to 90% were seen once. Sequenced material: peripheral blood. Source of these receptors: a man aged 60 to 69 who had recovered from COVID-19. Both conserved end residues are part of each CDR3. D genes are given only for firm matches. Expanded clones get a size class; other rows say once, few or many, or leave the size out.

len	v_gene	j_gene	d_gene	abundance	CDR3nt	CDR3aa
14	TRBV7-3	TRBJ2-1	NA	NA	TGTGCCAGCAGCCCCACCCCGGGCTACAATGAGCAGTTCTTC	CASSPTPGYNEQFF
14	TRBV7-9	TRBJ2-7	NA	NA	TGTGCCAGCAGCTTAGAGCGGGTAGAAGTAGGGCAGTACTTC	CASSLERVEVGQYF
14	TRBV6-5	TRBJ1-3	NA	NA	TGTGCCAGCAGGCCGGGACTTTCTGGAAACACCATATATTTT	CASRPGLSGNTIYF
16	TRBV28	TRBJ1-6	TRBD1	NA	TGTGCCAGCAGTCAGGGACAGAGCTCCTATAATTCACCCCTCCACTTT	CASSQGQSSYNSPLHF
12	TRBV11-2	TRBJ2-7	NA	NA	TGTGCCAGCAGCCCGGCGGTCTACGAGCAGTACTTC	CASSPAVYEQYF
20	TRBV27	TRBJ2-2	TRBD2	NA	TGTGCCAGCAGCTTTTCGGGACTAGCGGGAGGAGGGGCCAGCACCGGGGAGCTGTTTTTT	CASSFSGLAGGGASTGELFF
13	TRBV2	TRBJ2-3	TRBD2	NA	TGTGCCAGCGAGAGCGGGGCCACAGATACGCAGTATTTT	CASESGATDTQYF
13	TRBV6-2/TRBV6-3	TRBJ1-1	TRBD1	NA	TGTGCCAGCAGCCCCGGGACAGGGCTCGAAGCTTTCTTT	CASSPGTGLEAFF
15	TRBV6-5	TRBJ1-1	TRBD1	once	TGTGCCAGCAGTTACCGTGGACAGGGGAACACTGAAGCTTTCTTT	CASSYRGQGNTEAFF
17	TRBV30	TRBJ2-5	TRBD2	NA	TGTGCCTGGAGTCAGGCTATGGTAGCGGGCACCCAAGAGACCCAGTACTTC	CAWSQAMVAGTQETQYF
17	TRBV5-4	TRBJ2-2	TRBD1	NA	TGTGCCAGCAGCCAGAAATCCGGGACAGGCCGAACCGGGGAGCTGTTTTTT	CASSQKSGTGRTGELFF
13	TRBV6-5	TRBJ1-2	TRBD1	few	TGTGCCAGCACCAGGACAGGGGGCTATGGCTACACCTTC	CASTRTGGYGYTF
17	TRBV9	TRBJ2-1	NA	NA	TGTGCCAGCAGCGTAGAGGTAACTAGCAGATTCTACAATGAGCAGTTCTTC	CASSVEVTSRFYNEQFF
15	TRBV6-4	TRBJ2-3	NA	NA	TGTGCCAGCAGTACTCGGGGTAGCGGAGGAGATACGCAGTATTTT	CASSTRGSGGDTQYF
13	TRBV6-2/TRBV6-3	TRBJ1-2	NA	once	TGTGCCAGCAGTTACGGAGGTAACTATGGCTACACCTTC	CASSYGGNYGYTF
14	TRBV10-2	TRBJ1-2	NA	few	TGCGCCAGCAGTGAGATGGGCGGGATCTATGGCTACACCTTC	CASSEMGGIYGYTF
15	TRBV30	TRBJ1-5	NA	NA	TGTGCCTGGAGTGTAAACCCCTATAGCAATCAGCCCCAGCATTTT	CAWSVNPYSNQPQHF
13	TRBV20-1	TRBJ1-5	TRBD1	NA	TGCAGTGCTAGTACAGGGGTTGGTCAGCCCCAGCATTTT	CSASTGVGQPQHF
16	TRBV19	TRBJ2-2	TRBD2	NA	TGTGCCAGTAGTGCACTAGCGGGAGAGCCCACCGGGGAGCTGTTTTTT	CASSALAGEPTGELFF
14	TRBV5-1	TRBJ1-2	NA	once	TGCGCCAGCAGCCCGCGACAGGACGGGGGGGGCTACACCTTC	CASSPRQDGGGYTF
13	TRBV9	TRBJ1-2	NA	NA	TGTGCCAGCAGCGTAACGGGGGATCAAGGCTACACCTTC	CASSVTGDQGYTF
14	TRBV30	TRBJ1-2	NA	NA	TGTGCCTGGAGCCCCCCCGGTCGAAGCTATGGCTACACCTTC	CAWSPPGRSYGYTF
13	TRBV19	TRBJ2-4	NA	NA	TGTGCCAGTACCGGGGTAGCCAAAAACATTCAGTACTTC	CASTGVAKNIQYF
17	TRBV5-6	TRBJ1-1	NA	NA	TGTGCCAGCAGCTCTCCGACCTCGACAGTCCTGAACACTGAAGCTTTCTTT	CASSSPTSTVLNTEAFF
14	TRBV28	TRBJ2-2	NA	NA	TGTGCCAGCAGCACAGTAAGAATCACCGGGGAGCTGTTTTTT	CASSTVRITGELFF
13	TRBV9	TRBJ2-7	NA	NA	TGTGCCAGCAGCGTAGCGGGGTTCGGCGAGCAGTACTTC	CASSVAGFGEQYF
18	TRBV27	TRBJ2-2	NA	NA	TGTGCCAGCAGTTTAATGGGGGCTTGGGGACCAGGGGTGGGGGAGCTGTTTTTT	CASSLMGAWGPGVGELFF
18	TRBV30	TRBJ2-3	TRBD2	NA	TGTGCCTGGTCTCTGGGACTAGCGGGAGGGGGGGCATCAGATACGCAGTATTTT	CAWSLGLAGGGASDTQYF
11	TRBV20-1	TRBJ2-7	NA	NA	TGCAGTGCTAGAGATATAAACGAGCAGTACTTC	CSARDINEQYF
14	TRBV21-1	TRBJ2-7	NA	NA	TGTGCCAGCAGCAACGAGAGGTTCTTCTACGAGCAGTACTTC	CASSNERFFYEQYF
15	TRBV27	TRBJ2-1	TRBD1	few	TGTGCCAGCAGTCCTGACAGGGGGAGGGCGCATGAGCAGTTCTTC	CASSPDRGRAHEQFF
13	TRBV27	TRBJ2-3	TRBD2	NA	TGTGCCAGCCTCGGGAGGGGCACAGATACGCAGTATTTT	CASLGRGTDTQYF
15	TRBV9	TRBJ1-1	NA	NA	TGTGCCAGCAGCGTAGGGGGCGGGGTTCGGACTGAAGCTTTCTTT	CASSVGGGVRTEAFF
16	TRBV7-3	TRBJ2-3	TRBD2	NA	TGTGCCAGCAGCCTACGGACTAGCGCGTTCACAGATACGCAGTATTTT	CASSLRTSAFTDTQYF
18	TRBV11-3	TRBJ2-5	TRBD2	NA	TGTGCCAGCAGCTTAGGAAGGCTAGCGGGAGCGAACCAAGAGACCCAGTACTTC	CASSLGRLAGANQETQYF
14	TRBV5-6	TRBJ2-4	NA	few	TGTGCCAGCAGCTTGGCAGGGTCCAAAAACATTCAGTACTTC	CASSLAGSKNIQYF
17	TRBV27	TRBJ1-2	NA	NA	TGTGCCAGCAGTCCCTCCTTAGGAGGCTCACCGGTCTATGGCTACACCTTC	CASSPSLGGSPVYGYTF
14	TRBV28	TRBJ2-1	TRBD1	NA	TGTGCCAGCACACGGGACAGGGTCATGCATGAGCAGTTCTTC	CASTRDRVMHEQFF
13	TRBV12-3/TRBV12-4	TRBJ1-5	NA	once	TGTGCCAGCAGTTCTGGCAGGGATCAGCCCCAGCATTTT	CASSSGRDQPQHF
12	TRBV15	TRBJ2-3	NA	NA	TGTGCCACCAGCAGAGATGGGAGTACGCAGTATTTT	CATSRDGSTQYF
15	TRBV6-5	TRBJ1-5	TRBD1	NA	TGTGCCAGCAGCTCCCGGACAGGTCGCAATCAGCCCCAGCATTTT	CASSSRTGRNQPQHF